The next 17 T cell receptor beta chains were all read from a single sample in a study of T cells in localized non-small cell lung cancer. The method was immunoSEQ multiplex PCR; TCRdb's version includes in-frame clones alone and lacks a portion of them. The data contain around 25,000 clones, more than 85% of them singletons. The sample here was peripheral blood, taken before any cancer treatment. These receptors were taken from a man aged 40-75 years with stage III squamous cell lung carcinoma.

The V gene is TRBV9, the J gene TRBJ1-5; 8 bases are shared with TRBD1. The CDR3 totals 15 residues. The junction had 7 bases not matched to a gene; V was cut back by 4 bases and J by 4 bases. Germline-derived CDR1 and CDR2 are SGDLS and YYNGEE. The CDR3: CASSSGGDRNQPQHF. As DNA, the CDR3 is TGTGCCAGCAGCTCTGGGGGGGACAGGAATCAGCCCCAGCATTTT.

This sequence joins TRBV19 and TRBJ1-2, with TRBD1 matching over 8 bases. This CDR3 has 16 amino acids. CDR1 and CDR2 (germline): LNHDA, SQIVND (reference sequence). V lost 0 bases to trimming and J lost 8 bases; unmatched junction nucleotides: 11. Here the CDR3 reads CASSIDHGRGPGGYTF. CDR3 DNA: TGTGCCAGTAGTATAGATCATGGCAGGGGGCCTGGCGGCTACACCTTC.

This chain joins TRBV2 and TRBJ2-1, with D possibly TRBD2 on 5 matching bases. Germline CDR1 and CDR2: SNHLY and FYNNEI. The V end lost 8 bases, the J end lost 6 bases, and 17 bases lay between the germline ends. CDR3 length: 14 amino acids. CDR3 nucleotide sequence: TGTGCCAGCTCCCCTACTAGTCGTGGCAATGAGCAGTTCTTC. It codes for CASSPTSRGNEQFF.

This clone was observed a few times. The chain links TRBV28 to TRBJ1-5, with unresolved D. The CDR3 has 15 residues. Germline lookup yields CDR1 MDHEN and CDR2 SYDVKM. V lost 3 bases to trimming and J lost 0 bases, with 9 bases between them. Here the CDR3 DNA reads TGTGCCAGCAGTTTGGAAAGCTATAGCAATCAGCCCCAGCATTTT. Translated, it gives CASSLESYSNQPQHF.

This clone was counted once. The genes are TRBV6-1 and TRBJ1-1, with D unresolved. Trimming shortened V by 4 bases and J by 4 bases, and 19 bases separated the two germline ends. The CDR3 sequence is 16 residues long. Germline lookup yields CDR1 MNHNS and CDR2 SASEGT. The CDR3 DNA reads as TGTGCCAGCAGTGGATATAACCTGGGAATAGGCACTGAAGCTTTCTTT. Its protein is CASSGYNLGIGTEAFF.

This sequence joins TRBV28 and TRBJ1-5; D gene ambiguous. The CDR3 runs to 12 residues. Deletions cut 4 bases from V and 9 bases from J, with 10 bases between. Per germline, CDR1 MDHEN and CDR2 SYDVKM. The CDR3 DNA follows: TGTGCCAGCAGTTCCCAGGTGGGGCCCCAGCATTTT. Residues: CASSSQVGPQHF. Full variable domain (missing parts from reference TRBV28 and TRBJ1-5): DVKVTQSSRYLVKRTGEKVFLECVQDMDHENMFWYRQDPGLGLRLIYFSYDVKMKEKGDIPEGYSVSREKKERFSLILESASTNQTSMYLCASSSQVGPQHFGDGTRLSIL.

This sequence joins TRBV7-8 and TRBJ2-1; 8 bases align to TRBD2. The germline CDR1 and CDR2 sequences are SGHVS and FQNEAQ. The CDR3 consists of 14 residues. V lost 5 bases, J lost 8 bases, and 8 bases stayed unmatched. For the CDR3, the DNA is TGTGCCAGCAGCGCATATAGCGGGACCGATGAGCAGTTCTTC. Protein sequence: CASSAYSGTDEQFF.

The CDR3 coding sequence is TGTGCCAGCAGCCGGGAGGGGCACACCGGGGAGCTGTTTTTT. Translated, it gives CASSREGHTGELFF. The chain combines TRBV7-2 with TRBJ2-2, with TRBD2 identical over 8 bases. The CDR3 runs 14 residues. After removal of 5 bases from V and 3 bases from J, the junction contained 2 bases not matched to a gene. In germline, CDR1 is SGHTA, CDR2 FQGNSA.

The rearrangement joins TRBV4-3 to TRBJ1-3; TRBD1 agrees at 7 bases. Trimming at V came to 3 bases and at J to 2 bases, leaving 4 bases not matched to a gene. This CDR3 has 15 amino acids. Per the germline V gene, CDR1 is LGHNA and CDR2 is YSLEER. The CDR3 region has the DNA TGCGCCAGCAGCCAGGTCGACAGGGCTGGAAACACCATATATTTT. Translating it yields CASSQVDRAGNTIYF.

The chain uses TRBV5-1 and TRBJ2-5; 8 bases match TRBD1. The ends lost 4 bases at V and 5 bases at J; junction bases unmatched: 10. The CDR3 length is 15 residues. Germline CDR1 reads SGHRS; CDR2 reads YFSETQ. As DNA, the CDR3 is TGCGCCAGCAGCCCGACAGGGGAGAGTAGGGAGACCCAGTACTTC. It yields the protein CASSPTGESRETQYF.

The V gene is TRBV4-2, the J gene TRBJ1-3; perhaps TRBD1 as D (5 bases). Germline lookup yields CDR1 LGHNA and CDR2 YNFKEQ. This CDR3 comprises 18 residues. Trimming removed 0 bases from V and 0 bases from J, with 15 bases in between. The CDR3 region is CASSQDIVGQSSGNTIYF. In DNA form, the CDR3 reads TGTGCCAGCAGCCAAGATATAGTGGGGCAGAGCTCTGGAAACACCATATATTTT.

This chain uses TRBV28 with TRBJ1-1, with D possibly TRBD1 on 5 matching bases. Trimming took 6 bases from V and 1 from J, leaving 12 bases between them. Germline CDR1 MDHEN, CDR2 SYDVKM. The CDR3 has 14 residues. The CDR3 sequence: CASSPPDRNTEAFF. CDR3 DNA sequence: TGTGCCAGCAGCCCCCCCGACAGGAACACTGAAGCTTTCTTT.

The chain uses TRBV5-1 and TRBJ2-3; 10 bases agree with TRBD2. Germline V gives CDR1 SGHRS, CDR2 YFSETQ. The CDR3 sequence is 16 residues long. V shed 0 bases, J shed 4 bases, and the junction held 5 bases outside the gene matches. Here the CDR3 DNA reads TGCGCCAGCAGCTTGGCCGGGACTAGCGAGGCAGATACGCAGTATTTT. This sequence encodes CASSLAGTSEADTQYF.

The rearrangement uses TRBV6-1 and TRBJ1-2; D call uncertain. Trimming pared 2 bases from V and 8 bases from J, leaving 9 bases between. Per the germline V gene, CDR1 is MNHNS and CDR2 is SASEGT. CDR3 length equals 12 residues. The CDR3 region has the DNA TGTGCCAGCAGTGAACTGGGGAGGGGCTACACCTTC. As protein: CASSELGRGYTF.

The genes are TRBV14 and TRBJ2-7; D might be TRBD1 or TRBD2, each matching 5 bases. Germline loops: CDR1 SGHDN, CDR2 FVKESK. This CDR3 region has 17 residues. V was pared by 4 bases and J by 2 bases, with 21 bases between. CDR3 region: CASSPNTGLTLTYEQYF. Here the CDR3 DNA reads TGTGCCAGCAGCCCCAATACGGGGCTTACTTTAACCTACGAGCAGTACTTC.

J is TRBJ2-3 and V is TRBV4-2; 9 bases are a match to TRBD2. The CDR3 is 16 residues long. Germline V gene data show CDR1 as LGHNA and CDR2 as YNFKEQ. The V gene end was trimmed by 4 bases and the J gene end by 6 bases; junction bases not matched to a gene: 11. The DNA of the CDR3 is TGTGCCAGCAGCCCCTCGACTAGCGGAAAAATGGATACGCAGTATTTT. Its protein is CASSPSTSGKMDTQYF.

In nucleotides, the CDR3 is TGTGCCAGCAGCCGTCTGGGCCGGAACACTGAAGCTTTCTTT. Translated, it gives CASSRLGRNTEAFF. The chain employs TRBV7-2 and TRBJ1-1, with D uncertain. With 5 bases removed from V and 1 base from J, the gap between germline ends came to 11 bases. Germline V gene sequence: CDR1 SGHTA, CDR2 FQGNSA. The CDR3 extends over 14 amino acids.